One and the same sample provided the 16 T cell receptor beta chains below, sequenced in a study of blood T cell repertoires in COVID-19. Produced via immunoSEQ multiplex PCR; TCRdb's table is partial and in-frame only. The sample lists approximately 470,000 clones; 87% were seen once. The source material was PBMCs or T cells enriched from blood (not recorded which). The receptors were sampled from a young woman who had recovered from COVID-19.

This rearrangement joins TRBV28 to TRBJ1-6; no clear D gene. V was pared by 5 bases and J by 9 bases, with 17 bases between. This CDR3 contains 15 residues. Germline CDR1 MDHEN, CDR2 SYDVKM. The CDR3 protein is CASSLPLGRSSPLHF. The CDR3 bases are TGTGCCAGCAGTCTCCCCCTTGGGAGAAGTTCACCCCTCCACTTT.

This clone was seen only once. The chain is built from TRBV7-6 and TRBJ2-2; 11 bases map to TRBD2. The germline gives CDR1 SGHVS, CDR2 FNYEAQ. The CDR3 spans 17 residues. V shed 5 bases and J 0 bases; nucleotides not matched to a gene: 5. This chain's CDR3 is CASSPGTSGPNTGELFF. The CDR3 DNA reads as TGTGCCAGCAGCCCCGGGACTAGCGGCCCGAACACCGGGGAGCTGTTTTTT.

This clone was counted a single time. The chain combines TRBV5-6 with TRBJ1-4; the D is unclear. The length of the CDR3 is 14 residues. CDR1 SGHDT and CDR2 YYEEEE come from the germline V gene. Trimming removed 0 bases from V and 7 bases from J, with 10 bases in between. In nucleotides, the CDR3 is TGTGCCAGCAGCTTGGCCGGAGAGGGTGAAAAACTGTTTTTT. The encoded protein is CASSLAGEGEKLFF.

The chain combines TRBV5-4 with TRBJ2-3, with D possibly being TRBD2 (7 bases). This CDR3 has 14 residues. The germline V and J ends were trimmed by 4 bases and 5 bases, with 14 bases remaining between them. CDR1 and CDR2 from the germline V gene are SGHNT and YYREEE (reference sequence). Here the CDR3 DNA reads TGTGCCAGCAGCCCCTCCGGGGGGCGAGATACGCAGTATTTT. This sequence encodes CASSPSGGRDTQYF.

This chain connects TRBV5-1 to TRBJ2-4; maybe TRBD2 (5 bases). This CDR3 has 16 residues. The germline gives CDR1 SGHRS, CDR2 YFSETQ. The V and J ends lost 3 bases and 3 bases respectively, with 16 bases between them. CDR3 loop: CASSSRGHLGKNIQYF. The CDR3 coding sequence is TGCGCCAGCAGCTCCCGAGGGCATTTGGGCAAAAACATTCAGTACTTC. The variable domain in full, completed from reference TRBV5-1 and TRBJ2-4, reads KAGVTQTPRYLIKTRGQQVTLSCSPISGHRSVSWYQQTPGQGLQFLFEYFSETQRNKGNFPGRFSGRQFSNSRSEMNVSTLELGDSALYLCASSSRGHLGKNIQYFGAGTRLSVL.

The chain couples TRBV18 to TRBJ2-7, with D perhaps matching TRBD2 (5 bases). With 6 bases removed from V and 6 bases from J, the gap between germline ends came to 18 bases. Germline CDR1 is KGHSH and CDR2 is LQKENI. The CDR3 sequence is 14 residues long. The CDR3 spells CASSPGVGRPEQYF. CDR3 DNA sequence: TGTGCCAGCTCCCCCGGGGTAGGAAGACCCGAGCAGTACTTC.

This chain links TRBV5-6 with TRBJ1-2; D uncertain. The germline V gene encodes CDR1 SGHDT and CDR2 YYEEEE. V was shortened by 4 bases and J by 3 bases, with 4 bases between the two germline ends. The CDR3 totals 11 residues. CDR3 sequence reads: CASSADYGYTF. In DNA, the CDR3 is TGTGCCAGCAGCGCGGACTATGGCTACACCTTC.

The V gene is TRBV4-1, the J gene TRBJ1-6, with D possibly being TRBD1 (5 bases). The CDR3 consists of 15 residues. Germline V CDR1 and CDR2: MGHRA, YSYEKL. V lost 0 bases and J 9 bases, leaving 12 bases between the germline ends. In DNA form, the CDR3 reads TGCGCCAGCAGCCAAGACACCGGTGGGGCTTCACCCCTCCACTTT. Encoded protein: CASSQDTGGASPLHF.

The DNA for the CDR3 is TGTGCCAGCAGCGACGCGGGCTTACGCACAGATACGCAGTATTTT. Its protein product is CASSDAGLRTDTQYF. The rearrangement joins TRBV9 to TRBJ2-3, with TRBD2 as a possible D gene (5 bases). Per the germline V gene, CDR1 is SGDLS and CDR2 is YYNGEE. The ends were cut back, 3 bases at V and 1 base at J, with 12 bases in the middle. The length of the CDR3 is 15 residues.

The gene calls are TRBV7-9 and TRBJ1-2; 8 bases align to TRBD1. The ends lost 5 bases at V and 4 bases at J; junction bases unmatched: 6. Germline lookup yields CDR1 SEHNR and CDR2 FQNEAQ (reference sequence). This CDR3 spans 14 amino acids. The DNA for the CDR3 is TGTGCCAGCAGCGCAGACAGGGGTCCCTATGGCTACACCTTC. This translates into CASSADRGPYGYTF.

The chain uses TRBV7-6 and TRBJ2-2; 7 bases map to TRBD2. This CDR3 contains 16 residues. V shed 4 bases and J 0 bases; nucleotides not matched to a gene: 5. Germline CDR1 is SGHVS and CDR2 is FNYEAQ. This CDR3 is CASSSASGTNTGELFF. DNA of the CDR3: TGTGCCAGCAGCTCAGCAAGCGGGACGAACACCGGGGAGCTGTTTTTT. Combining the CDR3 with reference TRBV7-6 and TRBJ2-2 gives the whole variable domain GAGVSQSPRYKVTKRGQDVALRCDPISGHVSLYWYRQALGQGPEFLTYFNYEAQQDKSGLPNDRFSAERPEGSISTLTIQRTEQRDSAMYRCASSSASGTNTGELFFGEGSRLTVL.

The chain uses TRBV30 and TRBJ1-2; D call uncertain. Germline assignment: CDR1 GTSNPN and CDR2 SVGIG (reference sequence). Between the trimmed V and J ends, which lost 5 bases and 9 bases, there was a span of 22 bases. CDR3 length: 14 residues. The chain's CDR3 is CAWGVEEGGGSYTF. CDR3 nucleotides: TGTGCCTGGGGCGTAGAAGAAGGTGGCGGGAGCTACACCTTC.

The chain uses TRBV5-1 and TRBJ2-5, with 10 bases fitting TRBD1. Germline V lookup: CDR1 SGHRS, CDR2 YFSETQ. Germline trimming cut 3 bases from V and 3 bases from J; bases unmatched to any gene: 2. This CDR3 contains 14 residues. CDR3 bases: TGCGCCAGCAGCTGGGGGACAGGGGAAGAGACCCAGTACTTC. It is translated as CASSWGTGEETQYF.

The rearrangement joins TRBV7-3 to TRBJ2-3, with D maybe TRBD1 (5 bases). The CDR3 has 14 amino acids. The ends were cut back, 4 bases at V and 4 bases at J, with 12 bases in the middle. Germline CDR1 and CDR2: SGHTA and FQGTGA. In DNA form, the CDR3 reads TGTGCCAGCAGCTCACTTCGACAGCCAGATACGCAGTATTTT. Encoded protein: CASSSLRQPDTQYF.

The chain carries TRBV12-5 and TRBJ1-3; D ambiguous. The ends were cut back, 5 bases at V and 0 bases at J, with 8 bases in the middle. CDR1 is LGHNT, CDR2 FRNRAP, per germline. CDR3 size: 14 residues. The CDR3 region has the DNA TGTGCTAGTGGTATTGGAGTCTCTGGAAACACCATATATTTT. It codes for CASGIGVSGNTIYF.

The chain uses TRBV12-3 or TRBV12-4 and TRBJ1-2, with TRBD1 identical over 8 bases. The CDR3 has 12 amino acids. The ends lost 7 bases at V and 2 bases at J; junction bases unmatched: 0. This chain's CDR3 is CASTGGNYGYTF. In DNA, the CDR3 is TGTGCCAGCACAGGGGGCAACTATGGCTACACCTTC.